This T cell receptor beta chain was identified in a study of blood T cell repertoires in COVID-19. Turning to the study itself: Samples came from the United States, Italy and Spain, spanning acute and convalescent COVID-19. Nucleic acid was either cDNA or gDNA, and it came from T cells, B-cell-depleted T cells, or PBMCs.

Per the germline V gene, CDR1 is KGHSH and CDR2 is LQKENI. Trimming left V 1 base short and J 7 bases short, with 16 bases between. The length of the CDR3 is 16 residues. Original processing methods: Cell counts per sample came from amplifying reference gene primers. Clones were sequenced by immunoSEQ multiplex PCR, and TCRdb holds only the in-frame ones, with some missing. V and J calls and clone size are those listed in that table; D and trimming were worked out from the DNA. The data hold 110,000 to 150,000 clones, with 85% to 90% observed a single time. Sequencing input: peripheral blood. This chain links TRBV18 with TRBJ1-4; no definite D call. The clonotype was recovered from a woman aged 80 or over with acute or convalescent COVID-19. The CDR3 loop reads CASSPQGPLEGEKLFF. The CDR3 DNA is TGTGCCAGCTCACCACAAGGGCCTCTGGAGGGTGAAAAACTGTTTTTT. Full variable domain (rest looked up from reference TRBV18 and TRBJ1-4): NAGVMQNPRHLVRRRGQEARLRCSPMKGHSHVYWYRQLPEEGLKFMVYLQKENIIDESGMPKERFSAEFPKEGPSILRIQQVVRGDSAAYFCASSPQGPLEGEKLFFGSGTQLSVL.